This T cell receptor (beta chain) is from a study of blood T cell repertoires in COVID-19. On the study more broadly: From the United States, Italy and Spain came samples of acute and convalescent COVID-19. T cells, B-cell-depleted T cells, or PBMCs provided the cDNA or gDNA that served as material.

Per the authors' pipeline: The authors estimated nucleated cell counts from reference gene primer amplification. Generated by immunoSEQ multiplex PCR, the TCRdb table keeps only in-frame clones and is missing some. That table gives V, J and clone size, and the DNA gave D and trimming. The sample has 200,000 or so clones; 82% are singletons. The CDR3 spans 14 residues. V trimming: 2 bases; J trimming: 10 bases; junction bases outside the gene matches: 9. The V gene's germline CDR1 is SGHDN and CDR2 FVKESK. Sequenced material: peripheral blood. The chain joins TRBV14 to TRBJ2-3; 7 bases are a match to TRBD2. This receptor was identified in a woman in her twenties or thirties with acute or convalescent COVID-19. Written as DNA, the CDR3 is TGTGCCAGCAGCCAATACCGAAGCGGGGAGGCGCAGTATTTT. This codes for CASSQYRSGEAQYF. Full variable domain (missing parts from reference TRBV14 and TRBJ2-3): EAGVTQFPSHSVIEKGQTVTLRCDPISGHDNLYWYRRVMGKEIKFLLHFVKESKQDESGMPNNRFLAERTGGTYSTLKVQPAELEDSGVYFCASSQYRSGEAQYFGPGTRLTVL.